The rows below give T cell receptor beta chains drawn from one sample of a study of technical replicates of blood from a few donors. The method was immunoSEQ multiplex PCR; TCRdb's version includes in-frame clones alone and lacks a portion of them. The sample includes nearly 80,000 clones, approximately 91% of them seen just once. The sequencing sample was made of T cells isolated from PBMCs. These receptors were obtained from a human donor in good health. CDR3s include the opening cysteine and the closing phenylalanine or tryptophan. The D gene is left open where the match is weak. Part of the rows lack a size; the others show once, few, many or a class for expanded clones.

clone_size j_call d_call v_call cdr3_aa cdr3_nt
NA TRBJ2-5 TRBD2 TRBV6-4 CASRRGQMGLAGEDQETQYF TGTGCCAGCAGGCGGGGACAGATGGGACTAGCGGGAGAGGACCAAGAGACCCAGTACTTC
NA TRBJ2-7 NA TRBV2 CASSVSSSASTYEQYF TGTGCCAGCAGTGTTAGCTCTAGCGCTTCCACCTACGAGCAGTACTTC
NA TRBJ2-1 TRBD2 TRBV4-3 CASSQDTASGRISKFF TGCGCCAGCAGCCAAGATACGGCTAGCGGGAGGATCTCTAAGTTCTTC
NA TRBJ2-7 NA TRBV6-5 CASSYSWPAVYEQYF TGTGCCAGCAGTTACTCCTGGCCCGCAGTCTACGAGCAGTACTTC
NA TRBJ1-1 NA TRBV11-3 CASSLARENTEAFF TGTGCCAGCAGCTTGGCCCGGGAAAACACTGAAGCTTTCTTT
NA TRBJ1-5 NA TRBV9 CASSDGTPDQPQHF TGTGCCAGCAGCGACGGGACACCCGATCAGCCCCAGCATTTT
NA TRBJ2-7 NA TRBV19 CASSIGTPYEQYF TGTGCCAGTAGTATCGGGACTCCCTACGAGCAGTACTTC
NA TRBJ2-3 TRBD2 TRBV30 CAWSELAYDTQYF TGTGCCTGGAGTGAACTAGCGTACGATACGCAGTATTTT
NA TRBJ1-5 NA TRBV7-9 CASSLGGGNQPQHF TGTGCCAGCAGCTTAGGGGGCGGAAATCAGCCCCAGCATTTT
NA TRBJ2-4 TRBD1 TRBV29-1 CSGRTGIEDIQYF TGCAGCGGACGGACAGGGATCGAGGACATTCAGTACTTC
NA TRBJ2-1 TRBD1 TRBV6-5 CASSYPPGQGDNEQFF TGTGCCAGCAGTTACCCACCGGGACAGGGAGACAATGAGCAGTTCTTC
NA TRBJ2-3 NA TRBV11-3 CASSLESWRGTDTQYF TGTGCCAGCAGCTTAGAATCGTGGCGGGGCACAGATACGCAGTATTTT
NA TRBJ2-2 TRBD2 TRBV9 CASSVRTSGRAAGELFF TGTGCCAGCAGCGTCAGGACTAGCGGGAGGGCCGCCGGGGAGCTGTTTTTT
NA TRBJ1-4 TRBD1 TRBV19 CASSIEPGQRNEKLFF TGTGCCAGTAGTATTGAACCGGGACAGAGGAATGAAAAACTGTTTTTT
NA TRBJ2-1 NA TRBV6-4 CASSDPGAQNEQFF TGTGCCAGCAGTGACCCGGGAGCCCAGAATGAGCAGTTCTTC
NA TRBJ1-2 NA TRBV6-5 CASREGAYGYTF TGTGCCAGCAGGGAGGGTGCCTATGGCTACACCTTC
NA TRBJ1-1 NA TRBV19 CASSIKTEAFF TGTGCCAGTAGTATTAAAACTGAAGCTTTCTTT
NA TRBJ2-3 NA TRBV7-9 CASAATDTQYF TGTGCCAGCGCGGCCACAGATACGCAGTATTTT
NA TRBJ2-1 TRBD2 TRBV28 CATYGGNEQFF TGTGCCACCTACGGGGGGAATGAGCAGTTCTTC
NA TRBJ2-3 NA TRBV7-9 CASSLAPLSDTQYF TGTGCCAGCAGCTTAGCTCCTCTTTCGGATACGCAGTATTTT
NA TRBJ1-1 NA TRBV19 CASSREVTEAFF TGTGCCAGTAGTCGGGAAGTGACTGAAGCTTTCTTT
NA TRBJ1-1 NA TRBV19 CASLDRYTEAFF TGTGCCAGCCTGGACAGATACACTGAAGCTTTCTTT
NA TRBJ2-2 TRBD2 TRBV7-2 CASSQGLAGFTGELFF TGTGCCAGCAGCCAAGGACTAGCGGGATTTACCGGGGAGCTGTTTTTT
NA TRBJ1-4 NA TRBV7-9 CASCHRADEKLFF TGTGCCAGCTGTCACAGGGCCGATGAAAAACTGTTTTTT
NA TRBJ2-2 TRBD2 TRBV11-1 CASSSGRLAFTGELFF TGTGCCAGCAGCTCGGGGAGACTAGCGTTCACCGGGGAGCTGTTTTTT
once TRBJ2-1 TRBD2 TRBV9 CASSAGLALNNEQFF TGTGCCAGCAGCGCCGGACTAGCGCTGAACAATGAGCAGTTCTTC
NA TRBJ2-1 NA TRBV11-2 CASSLGVGMGGEQFF TGTGCCAGCAGCTTAGGCGTTGGGATGGGAGGTGAGCAGTTCTTC
NA TRBJ1-1 NA TRBV7-9 CASSFLESGNTEAFF TGTGCCAGCAGCTTTTTGGAGTCGGGGAACACTGAAGCTTTCTTT
few TRBJ2-5 TRBD1 TRBV28 CASSLGGQGEETQYF TGTGCCAGCAGTTTGGGAGGACAGGGGGAAGAGACCCAGTACTTC
NA TRBJ2-7 TRBD1 TRBV7-2 CASSLTGTGTYEQYF TGTGCCAGCAGCTTAACCGGGACAGGGACTTACGAGCAGTACTTC
NA TRBJ2-7 NA TRBV2 CASREQGGGVEQYF TGTGCCAGCAGGGAACAGGGAGGAGGGGTCGAGCAGTACTTC
NA TRBJ2-3 TRBD2 TRBV10-3 CAIRIAGGTDTQYF TGTGCCATCAGAATAGCGGGAGGCACAGATACGCAGTATTTT
NA TRBJ2-5 NA TRBV30 CAWSAGSETQYF TGTGCCTGGAGTGCGGGGAGCGAGACCCAGTACTTC
NA TRBJ1-4 TRBD1 TRBV6-1 CASSEGGRGWEKLFF TGTGCCAGCAGTGAAGGGGGCAGGGGGTGGGAAAAACTGTTTTTT
NA TRBJ2-7 NA TRBV5-1 CASSLVPGSSYEQYF TGCGCCAGCAGCTTGGTCCCGGGGAGCTCCTACGAGCAGTACTTC
NA TRBJ1-1 NA TRBV6-5 CASSYYDTHTEAFF TGTGCCAGCAGTTACTACGACACGCACACTGAAGCTTTCTTT
NA TRBJ2-3 NA TRBV27 CASSLLPPAHLADTQYF TGTGCCAGCAGTTTACTCCCCCCAGCGCATCTGGCAGATACGCAGTATTTT
NA TRBJ2-5 NA TRBV5-4 CASSLQGETQYF TGTGCCAGCAGCTTGCAGGGAGAGACCCAGTACTTC
NA TRBJ1-5 NA TRBV28 CASRAAGKGNQPQHF TGTGCCAGCCGGGCGGCCGGGAAGGGCAATCAGCCCCAGCATTTT
once TRBJ2-1 NA TRBV9 CASSVGFVRRVDEQFF TGTGCCAGCAGCGTAGGGTTCGTCAGGAGGGTCGATGAGCAGTTCTTC
NA TRBJ1-1 NA TRBV5-4 CASSFNIAEAFF TGTGCCAGCAGCTTTAATATCGCTGAAGCTTTCTTT
NA TRBJ1-1 TRBD1 TRBV19 CASSILSGTGTEAFF TGTGCCAGTAGTATATTATCCGGGACAGGCACTGAAGCTTTCTTT
NA TRBJ2-7 NA TRBV27 CASSLNTATYEQYF TGTGCCAGCAGTTTAAACACAGCTACCTACGAGCAGTACTTC
NA TRBJ2-1 TRBD1 TRBV18 CASSRPQGSEQFF TGTGCCAGCTCACGTCCACAGGGGTCTGAGCAGTTCTTC
few TRBJ2-2 TRBD1 TRBV7-9 CASSRPMDRVGNTGELFF TGTGCCAGCAGCCGGCCCATGGACAGGGTAGGAAACACCGGGGAGCTGTTTTTT
NA TRBJ1-1 TRBD1 TRBV9 CASTQGANTEAFF TGTGCCAGCACCCAGGGGGCTAACACTGAAGCTTTCTTT
NA TRBJ1-1 NA TRBV19 CASSGNTGWDTEAFF TGTGCCAGTAGTGGGAATACAGGGTGGGACACTGAAGCTTTCTTT
NA TRBJ2-7 TRBD1 TRBV29-1 CSVPKGASNYEQYF TGCAGCGTTCCCAAGGGGGCTAGCAACTACGAGCAGTACTTC
NA TRBJ2-1 TRBD2 TRBV7-3 CASSLTSLAGGPWNNEQFF TGTGCCAGCAGCTTAACGTCGCTAGCGGGAGGGCCATGGAACAATGAGCAGTTCTTC